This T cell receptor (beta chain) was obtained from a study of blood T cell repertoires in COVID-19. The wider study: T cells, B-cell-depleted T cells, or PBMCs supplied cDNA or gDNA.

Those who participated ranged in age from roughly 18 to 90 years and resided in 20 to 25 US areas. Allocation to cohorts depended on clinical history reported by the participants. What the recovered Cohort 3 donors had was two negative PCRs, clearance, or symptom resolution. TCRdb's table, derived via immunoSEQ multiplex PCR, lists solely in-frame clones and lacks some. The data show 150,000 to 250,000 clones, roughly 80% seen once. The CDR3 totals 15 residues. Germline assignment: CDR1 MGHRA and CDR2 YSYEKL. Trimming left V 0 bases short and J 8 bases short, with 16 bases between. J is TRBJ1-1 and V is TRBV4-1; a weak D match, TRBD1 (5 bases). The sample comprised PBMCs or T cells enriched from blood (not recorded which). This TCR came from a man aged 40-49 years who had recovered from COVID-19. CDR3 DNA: TGCGCCAGCAGCCAAGATGGCGCCGCGGGACTCGAAGCTTTCTTT. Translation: CASSQDGAAGLEAFF.